This T cell receptor (beta chain) originates from a study of blood T cell repertoires in COVID-19. Study summary: The cDNA or gDNA used as material had been derived from T cells, B-cell-depleted T cells, or PBMCs.

The table came from immunoSEQ multiplex PCR; TCRdb's copy has only in-frame clones and leaves some out. This table has under 200,000 clones, around four fifths appearing once. This CDR3 spans 10 amino acids. Between the trimmed V and J ends, which lost 10 bases and 5 bases, there was a span of 8 bases. Sequencing was performed on peripheral blood. This chain connects TRBV12-3 or TRBV12-4 to TRBJ1-1; D not resolved. The clonotype comes from a woman aged 40-49 years with acute or convalescent COVID-19. CDR3 residues: CATSRTEAFF. CDR3 bases: TGTGCCACTAGCAGGACTGAAGCTTTCTTT.